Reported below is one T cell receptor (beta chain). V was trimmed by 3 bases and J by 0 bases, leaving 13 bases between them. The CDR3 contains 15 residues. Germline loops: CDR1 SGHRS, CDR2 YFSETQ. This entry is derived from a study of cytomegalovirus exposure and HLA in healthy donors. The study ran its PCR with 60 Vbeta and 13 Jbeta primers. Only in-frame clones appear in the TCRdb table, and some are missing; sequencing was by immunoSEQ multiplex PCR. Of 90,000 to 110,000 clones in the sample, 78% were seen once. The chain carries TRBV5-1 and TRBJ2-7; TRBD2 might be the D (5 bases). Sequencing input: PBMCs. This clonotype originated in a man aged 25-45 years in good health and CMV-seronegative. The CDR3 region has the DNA TGCGCCAGCAGCTCGGCGGGCAGTTTCTCCTACGAGCAGTACTTC. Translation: CASSSAGSFSYEQYF.